This passage covers 11 T cell receptor beta chains from one sample sequenced in a study of early stage breast cancer tumors. Some clones are missing from TCRdb's copy, which holds only in-frame ones; the method was immunoSEQ multiplex PCR. The table includes around 71,000 clones, around 80% detected once. The material sequenced was blood. The receptors here all came from a person aged 55 to 69 with breast cancer.

The rearrangement joins TRBV5-1 to TRBJ2-2, with unresolved D. CDR1 is SGHRS, CDR2 YFSETQ, per germline. The CDR3 extends over 14 amino acids. V was shortened by 0 bases and J by 1 base, with 4 bases between the two germline ends. CDR3 bases: TGCGCCAGCAGCTTGGAAGGGAACACCGGGGAGCTGTTTTTT. Its protein is CASSLEGNTGELFF.

This clone was seen more than once but under ten times. This rearrangement joins TRBV7-3 to TRBJ2-3; D remains ambiguous. Germline V gene sequence: CDR1 SGHTA, CDR2 FQGTGA. The CDR3 length is 13 residues. Trimming took off 3 bases at V and 6 bases at J, with 10 bases between the two ends. DNA for the CDR3: TGTGCCAGCAGCTTTCGGTTGGGGGATACGCAGTATTTT. Its translation: CASSFRLGDTQYF.

The V and J genes are TRBV4-1 and TRBJ2-6, with TRBD1 identical over 8 bases. CDR3 length: 17 amino acids. The V segment lost 1 base and the J segment 2 bases; nucleotides outside the gene matches: 4. Germline CDR1 reads MGHRA; CDR2 reads YSYEKL. The DNA for the CDR3 is TGCGCCAGCAGCCAAGCCCGGACAGGGACTGGGGCCAACGTCCTGACTTTC. Protein: CASSQARTGTGANVLTF.

The V call is TRBV5-1, the J call TRBJ1-1, with 8 bases lining up with TRBD1. V lost 4 bases and J lost 1; bases outside the gene matches: 3. The germline V gene has CDR1 SGHRS and CDR2 YFSETQ. The CDR3 length is 14 residues. CDR3 bases: TGCGCCAGCAGCCTGGGACAGGAGAACACTGAAGCTTTCTTT. Amino acids: CASSLGQENTEAFF.

This clone turned up a few times. The rearrangement uses TRBV18 and TRBJ1-1, with D perhaps TRBD1 (5 bases). Trimming removed 3 bases from V and 0 bases from J, with 14 bases in between. The germline gives CDR1 KGHSH, CDR2 LQKENI. The CDR3 is 16 residues long. CDR3 in DNA: TGTGCCAGCTCACCCATGGGGGGGAGTTTGAACACTGAAGCTTTCTTT. Protein sequence: CASSPMGGSLNTEAFF.

In this sample, this clone turned up once. The chain combines TRBV28 with TRBJ2-3; D remains ambiguous. V lost 1 base and J lost 6, with 8 bases in between. CDR1 and CDR2 from the germline V gene are MDHEN and SYDVKM. The CDR3 runs to 13 residues. The DNA of the CDR3 is TGTGCCAGCAGTTTATCTGGGTACGATACGCAGTATTTT. Translated: CASSLSGYDTQYF.

CDR3 loop: CASSYGGNSYNEQFF. CDR3 bases: TGTGCCAGCAGTTACGGGGGTAACTCCTACAATGAGCAGTTCTTC. V and J are TRBV6-5 and TRBJ2-1, with D possibly being TRBD1 or TRBD2 (5 bases each). V was cut by 2 bases and J by 0 bases, with 8 bases left in between. CDR3 length: 15 residues. Per the germline V gene, CDR1 is MNHEY and CDR2 is SVGAGI.

The sample holds one count of this clone. The V and J genes are TRBV27 and TRBJ2-6, with D possibly matching TRBD1 (6 bases). The V and J ends lost 2 bases and 0 bases respectively, with 14 bases between them. The germline V gene has CDR1 MNHEY and CDR2 SMNVEV (reference sequence). There are 18 residues in the CDR3. This CDR3 is CASSLIQGAYSGANVLTF. In DNA form, the CDR3 reads TGTGCCAGCAGTTTAATACAGGGAGCTTACTCTGGGGCCAACGTCCTGACTTTC.

The chain links TRBV9 to TRBJ2-2; D unclear. The V end lost 4 bases, the J end lost 0 bases, and 13 bases lay between the germline ends. Germline CDR1 is SGDLS and CDR2 is YYNGEE. The CDR3 is 16 residues long. CDR3: CASSLSRWANTGELFF. The CDR3 nucleotides read TGTGCCAGCAGCTTGTCCCGATGGGCGAACACCGGGGAGCTGTTTTTT.

This chain connects TRBV20-1 to TRBJ1-2; no firm D call. Trimming left V 7 bases short and J 8 bases short, with 11 bases between. CDR3 length equals 10 residues. Looked up from germline, CDR1 is DFQATT and CDR2 is SNEGSKA (reference sequence). The CDR3 spells CSGEQLGYTF. CDR3 bases: TGCAGTGGCGAACAACTGGGCTACACCTTC.

The chain uses TRBV30 and TRBJ2-6; perhaps TRBD1 as D (6 bases). The CDR3 is made up of 18 amino acids. Germline V lookup: CDR1 GTSNPN, CDR2 SVGIG (reference sequence). V shed 1 base and J shed 0 bases, with 16 bases lying between them. The CDR3 coding sequence is TGTGCCTGGAGTGAGGAGACAGGCCCCGGCTCTGGGGCCAACGTCCTGACTTTC. Its protein is CAWSEETGPGSGANVLTF.